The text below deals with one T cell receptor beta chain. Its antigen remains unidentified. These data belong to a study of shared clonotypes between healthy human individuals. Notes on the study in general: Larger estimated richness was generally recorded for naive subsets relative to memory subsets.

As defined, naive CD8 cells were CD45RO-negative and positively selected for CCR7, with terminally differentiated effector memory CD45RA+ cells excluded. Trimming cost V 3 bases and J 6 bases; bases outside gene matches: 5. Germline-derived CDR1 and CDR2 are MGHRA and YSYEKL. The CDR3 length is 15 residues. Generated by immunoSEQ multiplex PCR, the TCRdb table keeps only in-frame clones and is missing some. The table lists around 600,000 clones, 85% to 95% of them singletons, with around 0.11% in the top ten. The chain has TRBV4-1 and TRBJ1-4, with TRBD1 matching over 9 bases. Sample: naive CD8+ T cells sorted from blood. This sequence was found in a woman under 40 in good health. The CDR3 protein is CASSQSGTGYEKLFF. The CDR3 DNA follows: TGCGCCAGCAGCCAGTCCGGGACAGGGTATGAAAAACTGTTTTTT.